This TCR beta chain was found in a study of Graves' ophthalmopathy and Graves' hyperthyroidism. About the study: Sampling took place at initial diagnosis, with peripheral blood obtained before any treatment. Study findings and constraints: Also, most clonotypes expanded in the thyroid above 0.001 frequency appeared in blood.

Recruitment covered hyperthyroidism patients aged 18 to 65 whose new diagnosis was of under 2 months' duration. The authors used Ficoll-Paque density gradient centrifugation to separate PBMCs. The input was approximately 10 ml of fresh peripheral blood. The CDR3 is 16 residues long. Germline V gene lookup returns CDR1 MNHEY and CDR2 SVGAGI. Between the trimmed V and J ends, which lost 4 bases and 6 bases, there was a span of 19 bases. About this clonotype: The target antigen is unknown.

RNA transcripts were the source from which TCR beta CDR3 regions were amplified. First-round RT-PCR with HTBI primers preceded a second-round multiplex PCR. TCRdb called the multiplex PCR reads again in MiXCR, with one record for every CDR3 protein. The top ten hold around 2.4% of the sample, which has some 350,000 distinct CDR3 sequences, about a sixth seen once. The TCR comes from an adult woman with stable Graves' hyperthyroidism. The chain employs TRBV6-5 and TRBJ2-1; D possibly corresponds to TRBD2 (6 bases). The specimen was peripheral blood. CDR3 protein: CASSSPRGITSNEQFF. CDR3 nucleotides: TGTGCCAGCAGTTCCCCGCGCGGGATAACTAGCAATGAGCAGTTCTTC.